This T cell receptor beta chain was identified during a study of blood T cell repertoires in COVID-19. Study context: Acute and convalescent COVID-19 specimens originated in the United States, Italy and Spain.

As handled by the study authors: Reference gene primer amplification yielded estimated nucleated cell counts. Measured with immunoSEQ multiplex PCR; TCRdb has only the in-frame clones, and not every one. V and J calls plus clone size are reproduced from that table; the DNA served to infer D and trimming. The data show 60,000 or so clones, roughly 84% seen once. Germline V CDR1 and CDR2: LGHDT, YNNKEL (reference sequence). With 5 bases clipped from V and 3 bases from J, the junction kept 7 bases outside the gene matches. The CDR3 is made up of 14 amino acids. The source of this sequence is a man in his thirties or forties with COVID-19, enrolled during active disease. Sequenced: peripheral blood. V usage is TRBV3-1 (or the pseudogene TRBV3-2) and J usage is TRBJ2-7; TRBD1 matches at 7 bases. The DNA for the CDR3 is TGTGCCAGCAGCTCCGGGACAGCGATCTACGAGCAGTACTTC. It specifies CASSSGTAIYEQYF.